This TCR beta chain is from a study of cytomegalovirus exposure and HLA in healthy donors. Primers for the PCR totalled 60 Vbeta and 13 Jbeta. Assay used: immunoSEQ multiplex PCR; TCRdb lists only in-frame clones, some missing. The sample totals 130,000 or so clones. Study-wide results and caveats: Immune exposure was documented only through CMV serostatus. Within an earlier analysis, most TCR beta V segments proved productive either about 90% or about 30% of the time.

J lost 2 bases, V lost 5 bases, and 11 bases had no gene match. The length of the CDR3 is 18 residues. Germline V CDR1 and CDR2: SGHAT, FQNNGV. Donors showed nominal health when sampled, although they likely had unrecorded immune exposures. Note on this clone: Antigen specificity is unknown.

Specimen: PBMCs. The sequence was obtained from a woman aged 40 to 49 in good health and CMV-seronegative. V and J are TRBV11-2 and TRBJ2-6, with 8 bases matching TRBD2. For the CDR3, the DNA is TGTGCCAGCAGCCAGTTCTACGGGGGGGCACCTGGGGCCAACGTCCTGACTTTC. Translating gives CASSQFYGGAPGANVLTF. The variable domain in full, completed from reference TRBV11-2 and TRBJ2-6, reads EAGVAQSPRYKIIEKRQSVAFWCNPISGHATLYWYQQILGQGPKLLIQFQNNGVVDDSQLPKDRFSAERLKGVDSTLKIQPAKLEDSAVYLCASSQFYGGAPGANVLTFGAGSRLTVL.